Listed below are T cell receptor beta chains from one sample, sequenced in a study of graft-versus-host responses after intestinal transplantation. Only in-frame clones appear in the TCRdb table, and some are missing; sequencing was by immunoSEQ multiplex PCR. The table lists approximately 60,000 clones, 90% of them singletons, with 1.7% in the top ten. No antigen has been identified for these receptors. This specimen was unstimulated CD8+ T cells sorted from spleen or lymph node cells, taken before transplant. The receptor source for this set is a human donor who was the organ donor for an intestinal transplant. CDR3s include the opening cysteine and the closing phenylalanine or tryptophan. Each record gives: CDR3 protein, V gene.

CASSVSGVAGNTIYF TRBV9
CASSRDSSYEQYF TRBV28
CASSQLGQTLYEQYF TRBV4-1
CASSLVAGGTSYEQYF TRBV5-1
CASSITMVGAGELFF TRBV19
CASSSRVLGNEQFF TRBV28
CASSPLTGSTDTQYF TRBV19
CASSPVRGSSGRAYYEQYF TRBV4-1
CASSYQVGTEAFF TRBV27
CASTKGQDEYSSYEQYF TRBV28
CATSRDREWYNEQFF TRBV15
CASSDPVSYEQYF TRBV9
CASSYGRGIYNEQFF TRBV6-5
CASSYSPGGLDEQFF TRBV6-5
CASSRLATAGELFF TRBV5-1
CASSKDSVNEQFF TRBV21-1
CASSYGEGEQYF TRBV6-6
CASRTGTAIGNQPQHF TRBV21-1
CASSVGPAGEGYEQYF TRBV9
CASTVGTGNEKLFF TRBV5-6
CASSQPRVPHQPQHF TRBV19